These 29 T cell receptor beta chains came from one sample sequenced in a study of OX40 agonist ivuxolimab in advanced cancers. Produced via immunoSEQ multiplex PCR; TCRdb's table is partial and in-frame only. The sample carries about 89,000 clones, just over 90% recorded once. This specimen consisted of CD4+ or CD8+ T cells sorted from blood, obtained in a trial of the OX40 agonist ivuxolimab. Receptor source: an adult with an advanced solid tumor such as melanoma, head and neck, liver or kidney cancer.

The CDR3 sequence: CASSLGGGYNEQFF. For the CDR3, the DNA is TGCGCCAGCAGCTTGGGCGGGGGGTACAATGAGCAGTTCTTC. The chain has TRBV5-1 and TRBJ2-1, with 8 bases fitting TRBD2. This CDR3 has 14 amino acids. The J segment lost 4 bases and the V segment lost 0 bases, leaving 0 bases of the junction unmatched. Germline CDR1 is SGHRS and CDR2 is YFSETQ.

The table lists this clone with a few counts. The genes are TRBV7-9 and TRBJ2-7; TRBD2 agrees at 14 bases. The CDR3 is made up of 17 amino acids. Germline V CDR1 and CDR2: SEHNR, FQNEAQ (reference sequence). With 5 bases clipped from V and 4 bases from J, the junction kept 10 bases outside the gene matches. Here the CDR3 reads CASSPWTSGRFAYEQYF. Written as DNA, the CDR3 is TGTGCCAGCAGCCCCTGGACTAGCGGGAGGTTCGCATACGAGCAGTACTTC. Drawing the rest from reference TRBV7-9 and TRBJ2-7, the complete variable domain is DTGVSQNPRHKITKRGQNVTFRCDPISEHNRLYWYRQTLGQGPEFLTYFQNEAQLEKSRLLSDRFSAERPKGSFSTLEIQRTEQGDSAMYLCASSPWTSGRFAYEQYFGPGTRLTVT.

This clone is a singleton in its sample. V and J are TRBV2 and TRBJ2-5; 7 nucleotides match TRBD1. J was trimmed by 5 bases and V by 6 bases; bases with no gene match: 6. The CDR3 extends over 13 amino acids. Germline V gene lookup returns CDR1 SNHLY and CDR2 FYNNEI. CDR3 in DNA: TGTGCCAGCAGCCCAGGGGGTGGCGAGACCCAGTACTTC. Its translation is CASSPGGGETQYF.

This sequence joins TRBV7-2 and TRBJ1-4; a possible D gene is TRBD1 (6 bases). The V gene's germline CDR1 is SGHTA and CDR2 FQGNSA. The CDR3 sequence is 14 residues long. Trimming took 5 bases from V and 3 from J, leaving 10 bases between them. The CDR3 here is CASSKQGANEKLFF. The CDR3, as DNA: TGTGCCAGCAGCAAACAGGGTGCTAATGAAAAACTGTTTTTT.

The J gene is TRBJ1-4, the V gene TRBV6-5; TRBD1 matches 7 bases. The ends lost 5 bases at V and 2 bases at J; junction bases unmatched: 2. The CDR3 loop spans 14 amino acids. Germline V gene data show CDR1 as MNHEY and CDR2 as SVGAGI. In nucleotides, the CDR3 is TGTGCCAGCAGTCCGGGACAGACTAATGAAAAACTGTTTTTT. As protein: CASSPGQTNEKLFF.

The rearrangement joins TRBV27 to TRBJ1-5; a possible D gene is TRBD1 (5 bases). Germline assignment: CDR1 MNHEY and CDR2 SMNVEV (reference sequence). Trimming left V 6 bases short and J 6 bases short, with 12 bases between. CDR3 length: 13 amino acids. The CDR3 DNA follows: TGTGCCAGCAGGGGGAAAGGGGCTCAGCCCCAGCATTTT. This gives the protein CASRGKGAQPQHF.

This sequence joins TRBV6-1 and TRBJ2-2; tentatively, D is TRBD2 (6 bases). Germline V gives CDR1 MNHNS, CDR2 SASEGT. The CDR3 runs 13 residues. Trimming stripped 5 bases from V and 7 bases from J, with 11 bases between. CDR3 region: CASSREEGGELFF. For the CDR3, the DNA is TGTGCCAGCAGTAGGGAGGAGGGCGGGGAGCTGTTTTTT.

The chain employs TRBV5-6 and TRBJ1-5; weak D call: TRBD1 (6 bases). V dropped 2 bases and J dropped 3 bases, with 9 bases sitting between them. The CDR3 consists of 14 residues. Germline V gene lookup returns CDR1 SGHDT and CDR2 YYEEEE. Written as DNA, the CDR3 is TGTGCCAGCAGCTTACAGGGATACAATCAGCCCCAGCATTTT. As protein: CASSLQGYNQPQHF.

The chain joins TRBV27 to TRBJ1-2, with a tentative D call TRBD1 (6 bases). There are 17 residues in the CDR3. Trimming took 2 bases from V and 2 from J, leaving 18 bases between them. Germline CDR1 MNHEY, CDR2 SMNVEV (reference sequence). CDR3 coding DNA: TGTGCCAGCAGTTTACCAGGGGTTCCTCAATACAACTATGGCTACACCTTC. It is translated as CASSLPGVPQYNYGYTF.

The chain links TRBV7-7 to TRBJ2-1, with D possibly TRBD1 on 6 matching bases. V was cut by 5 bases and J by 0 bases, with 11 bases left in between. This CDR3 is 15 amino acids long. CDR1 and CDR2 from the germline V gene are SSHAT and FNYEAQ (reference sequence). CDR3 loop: CASSTGTSSYNEQFF. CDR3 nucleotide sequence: TGTGCCAGCAGCACCGGGACATCCTCCTACAATGAGCAGTTCTTC.

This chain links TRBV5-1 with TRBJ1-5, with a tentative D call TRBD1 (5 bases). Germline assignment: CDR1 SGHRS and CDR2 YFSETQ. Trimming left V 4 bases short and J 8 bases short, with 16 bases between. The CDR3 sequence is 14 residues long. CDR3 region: CASSQGVGEEPQHF. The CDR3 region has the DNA TGCGCCAGCAGCCAAGGGGTCGGGGAGGAGCCCCAGCATTTT.

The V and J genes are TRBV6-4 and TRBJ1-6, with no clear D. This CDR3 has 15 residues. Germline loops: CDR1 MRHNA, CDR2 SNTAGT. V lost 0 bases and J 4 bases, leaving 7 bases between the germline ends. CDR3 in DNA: TGTGCCAGCAGTGACTCGAACGGGTATAATTCACCCCTCCACTTT. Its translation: CASSDSNGYNSPLHF.

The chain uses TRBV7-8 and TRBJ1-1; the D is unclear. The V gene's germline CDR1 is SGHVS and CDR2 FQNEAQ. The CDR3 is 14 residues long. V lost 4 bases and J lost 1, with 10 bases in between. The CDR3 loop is CASSSQTWNTEAFF. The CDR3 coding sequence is TGTGCCAGCAGCTCCCAGACATGGAACACTGAAGCTTTCTTT.

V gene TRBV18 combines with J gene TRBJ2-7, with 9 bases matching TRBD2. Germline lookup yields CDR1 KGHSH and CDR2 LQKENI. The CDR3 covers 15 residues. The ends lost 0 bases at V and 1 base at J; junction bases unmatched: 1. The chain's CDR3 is CASSPPTSGSYEQYF. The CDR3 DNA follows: TGTGCCAGCTCACCACCTACTAGCGGGTCCTACGAGCAGTACTTC.

The CDR3 DNA sequence: TGCGCCAGCACCCCCGGGACAGGTCGTACGCCCCTCCACTTT. Its protein is CASTPGTGRTPLHF. The chain uses TRBV5-1 and TRBJ1-6; the match to TRBD1 covers 8 bases. The CDR3 has 14 residues. Germline loops: CDR1 SGHRS, CDR2 YFSETQ. V was clipped by 6 bases and J by 13 bases; unmatched bases: 12.

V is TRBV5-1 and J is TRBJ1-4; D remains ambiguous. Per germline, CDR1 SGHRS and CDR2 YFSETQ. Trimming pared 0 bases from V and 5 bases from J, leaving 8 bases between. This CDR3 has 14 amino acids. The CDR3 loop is CASSLVAGNEKLFF. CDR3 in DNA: TGCGCCAGCAGCTTGGTCGCCGGGAATGAAAAACTGTTTTTT.

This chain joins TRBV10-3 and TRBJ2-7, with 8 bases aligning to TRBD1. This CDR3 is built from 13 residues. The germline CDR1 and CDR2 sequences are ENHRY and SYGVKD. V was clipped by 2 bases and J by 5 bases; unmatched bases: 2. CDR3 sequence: CAISEGQGDEQYF. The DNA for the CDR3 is TGTGCCATCAGTGAGGGACAGGGCGACGAGCAGTACTTC.

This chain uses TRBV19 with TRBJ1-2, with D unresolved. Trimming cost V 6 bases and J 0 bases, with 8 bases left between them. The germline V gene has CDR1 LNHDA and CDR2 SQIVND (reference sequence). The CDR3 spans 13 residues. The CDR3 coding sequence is TGTGCCAGTAGCTCTGGGTCTAACTATGGCTACACCTTC. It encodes CASSSGSNYGYTF.

The DNA of the CDR3 is TGTGCCAGCTCACCTGAAGGGACAGCGACCTCCTACGAGCAGTACTTC. Its protein is CASSPEGTATSYEQYF. V usage is TRBV18 and J usage is TRBJ2-7, with 7 bases matching TRBD1. The CDR3 is 16 amino acids. Trimming removed 3 bases from V and 0 bases from J; junction bases left unmatched: 8. Germline lookup yields CDR1 KGHSH and CDR2 LQKENI.

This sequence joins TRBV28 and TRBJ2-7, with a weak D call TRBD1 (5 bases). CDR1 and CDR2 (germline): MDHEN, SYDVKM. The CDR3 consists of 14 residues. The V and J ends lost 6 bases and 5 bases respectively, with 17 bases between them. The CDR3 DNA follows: TGTGCCAGCAGCTTAACAGGAGAGGTGAACGAGCAGTACTTC. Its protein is CASSLTGEVNEQYF.

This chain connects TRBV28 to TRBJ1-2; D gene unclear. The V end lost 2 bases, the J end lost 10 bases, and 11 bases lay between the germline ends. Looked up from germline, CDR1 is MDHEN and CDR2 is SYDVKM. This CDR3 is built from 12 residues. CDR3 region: CASSLQETTYTF. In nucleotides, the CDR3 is TGTGCCAGCAGTTTACAGGAAACCACCTACACCTTC.

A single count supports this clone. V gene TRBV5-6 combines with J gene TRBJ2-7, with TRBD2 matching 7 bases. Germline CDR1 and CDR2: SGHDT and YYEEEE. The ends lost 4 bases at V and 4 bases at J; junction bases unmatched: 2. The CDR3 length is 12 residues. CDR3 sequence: CASSGRGYEQYF. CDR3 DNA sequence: TGTGCCAGCAGCGGGAGGGGATACGAGCAGTACTTC.

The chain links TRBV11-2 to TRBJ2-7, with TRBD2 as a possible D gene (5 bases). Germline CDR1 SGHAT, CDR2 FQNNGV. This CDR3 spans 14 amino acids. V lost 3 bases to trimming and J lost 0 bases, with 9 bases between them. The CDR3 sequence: CASSLLGVSYEQYF. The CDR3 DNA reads TGTGCCAGCAGCTTGCTGGGAGTCTCCTACGAGCAGTACTTC.

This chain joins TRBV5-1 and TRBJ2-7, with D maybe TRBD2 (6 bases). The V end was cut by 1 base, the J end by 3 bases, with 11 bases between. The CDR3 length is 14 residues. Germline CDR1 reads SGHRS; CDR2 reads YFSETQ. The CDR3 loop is CASSLPGVIYEQYF. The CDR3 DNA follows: TGCGCCAGCAGCTTGCCGGGGGTGATCTACGAGCAGTACTTC.

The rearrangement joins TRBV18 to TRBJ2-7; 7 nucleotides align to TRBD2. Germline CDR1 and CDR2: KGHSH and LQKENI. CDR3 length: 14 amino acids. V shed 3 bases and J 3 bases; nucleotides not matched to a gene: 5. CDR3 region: CASSPQLASYEQYF. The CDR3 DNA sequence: TGTGCCAGCTCACCTCAACTAGCGAGCTACGAGCAGTACTTC.

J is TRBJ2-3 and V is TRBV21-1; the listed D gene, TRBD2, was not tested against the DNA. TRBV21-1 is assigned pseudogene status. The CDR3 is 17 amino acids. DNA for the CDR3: TGTGCCAGCAGAAAAGGGGCGGGCGGAGCCCCCATGGATACGCAGTATTTT. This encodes CASRKGAGGAPMDTQYF.

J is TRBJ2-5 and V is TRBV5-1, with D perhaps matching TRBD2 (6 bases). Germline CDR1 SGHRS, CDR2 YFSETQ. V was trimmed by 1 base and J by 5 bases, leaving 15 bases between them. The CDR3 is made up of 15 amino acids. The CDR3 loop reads CASSLIELAGETQYF. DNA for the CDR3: TGCGCCAGCAGCTTGATCGAACTGGCGGGGGAGACCCAGTACTTC.

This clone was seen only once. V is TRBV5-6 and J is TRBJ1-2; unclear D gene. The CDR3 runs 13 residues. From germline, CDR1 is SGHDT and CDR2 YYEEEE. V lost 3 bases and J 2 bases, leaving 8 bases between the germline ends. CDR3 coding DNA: TGTGCCAGCAGCTATGGCCAAAACTATGGCTACACCTTC. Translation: CASSYGQNYGYTF.

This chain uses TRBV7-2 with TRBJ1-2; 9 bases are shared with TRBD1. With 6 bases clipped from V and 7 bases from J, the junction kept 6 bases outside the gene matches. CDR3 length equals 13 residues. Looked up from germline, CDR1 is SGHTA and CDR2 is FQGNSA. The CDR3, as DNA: TGTGCCAGCAGTAGACGACAGGGGGGTGGCTACACCTTC. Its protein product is CASSRRQGGGYTF.